This T cell receptor beta chain was found in a study of shared clonotypes between healthy human individuals. About the research overall: Three plates were used per donor for CD4 naive, three for CD4 memory, two for CD8 naive and one for CD8 memory. Study-level results: Measured sharing among donors was expected to vary with sequencing depth. The sole specimen, blood, was sampled, and tissue repertoires likely differ.

The CD8 memory fraction combined CD45RO+ cells with TemRA cells (CCR7-negative CD45RA+). Sequencing was performed with immunoSEQ multiplex PCR; in TCRdb, only in-frame clones are kept and a portion is missing. The table shows approximately 400,000 clones, with just over 95% occurring only once. Comments on this clone: Its specificity is not known.

The CDR3 has 16 residues. Germline V lookup: CDR1 LGHNA, CDR2 YNFKEQ. Trimming pared 0 bases from V and 1 base from J, leaving 13 bases between. The sample was memory CD8+ T cells sorted from blood. Subset in this sample: CD45RO+ cells pooled with CCR7-negative TemRA cells. J is TRBJ2-7 and V is TRBV4-2, with D tentatively TRBD1 (5 bases). The clonotype was recovered from a man under 40 in good health. Here the CDR3 DNA reads TGTGCCAGCAGCCAAGATAGGGGCGACCCATCCTACGAGCAGTACTTC. It translates to CASSQDRGDPSYEQYF.